This T cell receptor beta chain is drawn from a study of shared clonotypes between healthy human individuals. Findings and caveats of the study: Naive CD4 clonotype sharing across a few donors was 4% to 5.5%. Rarefaction gave evidence that sorted-subset sequencing remained incomplete despite large depth.

This CDR3 spans 15 amino acids. Germline CDR1 is SGDLS and CDR2 is YYNGEE. V lost 4 bases, J lost 6 bases, and 17 bases lay in between. In the case of this clone: Its specificity is not known.

Every immunoSEQ plate was one replicate of a subset's evenly spread DNA. In the study's own analysis: As immunoSEQ supplied junction-only sequences (without quality scores), filtering differed. The data were produced by immunoSEQ multiplex PCR, yet TCRdb's version contains in-frame clones alone and is incomplete. The V and J calls and clone size come from that table; D and trimming were worked out from the DNA. This sample has about a million clones, with approximately 72% found just once. This TCR was sampled from a man in his late teens or twenties in good health. V usage is TRBV9 and J usage is TRBJ2-4; TRBD1 is a possible D gene (6 bases). Sequenced: memory CD4+ T cells sorted from blood. Subset indicated: CD45RA-negative fraction. The CDR3 spells CASSTGTGIRNIQYF. CDR3 nucleotide sequence: TGTGCCAGCAGCACGGGTACAGGGATCCGAAACATTCAGTACTTC.